The rows below give T cell receptor beta chains drawn from one sample of a study of PD-1 blockade in classical Hodgkin lymphoma. Data came from immunoSEQ multiplex PCR; TCRdb stores just in-frame clones and leaves some out. The table has under 30,000 clones, approximately 89% seen once. The sequenced sample consisted of peripheral blood mononuclear cells (PBMCs). Receptors originate from a human donor with classical Hodgkin lymphoma. CDR3s include the opening cysteine and the closing phenylalanine or tryptophan. D genes are given only for firm matches. Some rows mark clone size as missing; the rest say once, few, many or name a class of expanded clone.

length: 15; size: NA; V: TRBV27; D: TRBD1; J: TRBJ1-1; CDR3: CASSLGDRANTEAFF; DNA: TGTGCCAGCAGTTTAGGGGACAGGGCGAACACTGAAGCTTTCTTT
length: 15; size: NA; V: TRBV5-4; D: TRBD2; J: TRBJ2-7; CDR3: CASRAGTSGTYEQYF; DNA: TGTGCCAGCAGGGCCGGGACTAGCGGAACCTACGAGCAGTACTTC
length: 14; size: NA; V: TRBV10-3; D: TRBD1; J: TRBJ2-5; CDR3: CAISGGQGVETQYF; DNA: TGTGCCATCAGTGGCGGACAGGGAGTAGAGACCCAGTACTTC
length: 12; size: NA; V: TRBV6-6; D: NA; J: TRBJ2-7; CDR3: CASARSSYEQYF; DNA: TGTGCCAGCGCGCGGAGCTCCTACGAGCAGTACTTC
length: 15; size: NA; V: TRBV7-8; D: NA; J: TRBJ2-1; CDR3: CASSPDWGPLNEQFF; DNA: TGTGCCAGCAGCCCAGATTGGGGGCCCCTCAATGAGCAGTTCTTC
length: 11; size: NA; V: TRBV20-1; D: NA; J: TRBJ1-2; CDR3: CSARLEGGYTF; DNA: TGCAGTGCTAGATTGGAAGGAGGCTACACCTTC
length: 15; size: NA; V: TRBV7-2; D: NA; J: TRBJ2-5; CDR3: CASSLVTGIQETQYF; DNA: TGTGCCAGCAGCTTAGTAACAGGGATACAAGAGACCCAGTACTTC
length: 15; size: NA; V: TRBV19; D: NA; J: TRBJ2-5; CDR3: CASKRRVGDQETQYF; DNA: TGTGCCAGTAAGAGGAGGGTAGGGGACCAAGAGACCCAGTACTTC
length: 15; size: NA; V: TRBV6-5; D: TRBD2; J: TRBJ2-1; CDR3: CASTSGTSPSNEQFF; DNA: TGTGCCAGCACCAGCGGGACTAGTCCATCCAATGAGCAGTTCTTC
length: 14; size: NA; V: TRBV2; D: NA; J: TRBJ1-1; CDR3: CASRGTAPGTEAFF; DNA: TGTGCCAGCAGGGGAACCGCCCCGGGTACTGAAGCTTTCTTT
length: 14; size: NA; V: TRBV28; D: NA; J: TRBJ1-2; CDR3: CASSLSGTRNGYTF; DNA: TGTGCCAGCAGTTTATCCGGGACGAGAAATGGCTACACCTTC
length: 15; size: few; V: TRBV6-1; D: NA; J: TRBJ2-2; CDR3: CASSDLYWGTGELFF; DNA: TGTGCCAGCAGTGATTTGTATTGGGGGACCGGGGAGCTGTTTTTT
length: 13; size: NA; V: TRBV10-3; D: NA; J: TRBJ1-5; CDR3: CAISVYSNQPQHF; DNA: TGTGCCATCAGTGTGTATAGCAATCAGCCCCAGCATTTT
length: 16; size: once; V: TRBV5-1; D: TRBD1; J: TRBJ1-1; CDR3: CASSFGQGSLNTEAFF; DNA: TGCGCCAGCAGCTTCGGACAGGGAAGCCTGAACACTGAAGCTTTCTTT
length: 16; size: NA; V: TRBV10-1; D: TRBD2; J: TRBJ2-1; CDR3: CASSVLAGDSYNEQFF; DNA: TGCGCCAGCAGTGTCCTAGCGGGAGATTCCTACAATGAGCAGTTCTTC
length: 15; size: NA; V: TRBV4-1; D: NA; J: TRBJ1-5; CDR3: CASSQEGHPNQPQHF; DNA: TGCGCCAGCAGCCAAGAGGGACACCCTAATCAGCCCCAGCATTTT
length: 15; size: once; V: TRBV10-3; D: TRBD1; J: TRBJ2-2; CDR3: CAIRSGQGNTGELFF; DNA: TGTGCCATCAGATCGGGACAGGGGAACACCGGGGAGCTGTTTTTT
length: 13; size: NA; V: TRBV5-4; D: NA; J: TRBJ1-1; CDR3: CASSQLQGPVAFF; DNA: TGTGCCAGCAGCCAGCTCCAGGGGCCTGTTGCTTTCTTT
length: 12; size: NA; V: TRBV5-5; D: NA; J: TRBJ2-7; CDR3: CASSLATDEQYF; DNA: TGTGCCAGCAGCTTGGCGACTGACGAGCAGTACTTC
length: 14; size: NA; V: TRBV7-9; D: NA; J: TRBJ1-1; CDR3: CASSLARAATEAFF; DNA: TGTGCCAGCAGCTTAGCACGCGCCGCGACTGAAGCTTTCTTT
length: 15; size: NA; V: TRBV27; D: NA; J: TRBJ2-7; CDR3: CASSLLGTDVHEQYF; DNA: TGTGCCAGCAGTTTATTAGGGACGGACGTCCACGAGCAGTACTTC
length: 16; size: NA; V: TRBV18; D: NA; J: TRBJ2-7; CDR3: CASSPPSGRTSYEQYF; DNA: TGTGCCAGCTCACCACCCTCGGGACGGACCTCCTACGAGCAGTACTTC
length: 14; size: NA; V: TRBV10-2; D: NA; J: TRBJ1-4; CDR3: CASRDLGTLEKLFF; DNA: TGCGCCAGCAGGGACCTCGGGACTCTTGAAAAACTGTTTTTT
length: 15; size: once; V: TRBV28; D: NA; J: TRBJ2-2; CDR3: CASSTSGLGAGELFF; DNA: TGTGCCAGCAGTACATCAGGGTTGGGGGCCGGGGAGCTGTTTTTT
length: 14; size: NA; V: TRBV5-4; D: TRBD1; J: TRBJ2-5; CDR3: CASSSQGASETQYF; DNA: TGTGCCAGCAGCTCACAGGGGGCAAGTGAGACCCAGTACTTC
length: 14; size: NA; V: TRBV5-1; D: NA; J: TRBJ2-1; CDR3: CASSLGGAWNEQFF; DNA: TGCGCCAGCAGCTTGGGTGGGGCTTGGAATGAGCAGTTCTTC
length: 15; size: NA; V: TRBV11-2; D: TRBD2; J: TRBJ2-1; CDR3: CASSLVASGSYEQFF; DNA: TGTGCCAGCAGCTTAGTGGCTAGCGGGAGCTATGAGCAGTTCTTC
length: 15; size: NA; V: TRBV19; D: TRBD2; J: TRBJ2-3; CDR3: CASSKQTSGRDTQYF; DNA: TGTGCCAGTAGTAAACAGACTAGCGGGCGAGATACGCAGTATTTT
length: 14; size: NA; V: TRBV2; D: TRBD2; J: TRBJ2-7; CDR3: CASRRTSGSYEQYF; DNA: TGTGCCAGCAGAAGGACTAGCGGGAGCTACGAGCAGTACTTC
length: 14; size: NA; V: TRBV28; D: NA; J: TRBJ2-1; CDR3: CASRGTMGYNEQFF; DNA: TGTGCCAGCAGGGGGACCATGGGCTACAATGAGCAGTTCTTC
length: 14; size: NA; V: TRBV6-5; D: NA; J: TRBJ1-5; CDR3: CASSLRTRYQPQHF; DNA: TGTGCCAGCAGCCTGAGGACAAGATATCAGCCCCAGCATTTT
length: 15; size: NA; V: TRBV14; D: TRBD2; J: TRBJ2-1; CDR3: CASSQGLAGSNEQFF; DNA: TGTGCCAGCAGCCAAGGACTAGCGGGATCCAATGAGCAGTTCTTC
length: 15; size: NA; V: TRBV29-1; D: TRBD2; J: TRBJ2-5; CDR3: CSVRLLAGGGETQYF; DNA: TGCAGCGTCCGCCTCCTAGCGGGAGGGGGGGAGACCCAGTACTTC
length: 13; size: NA; V: TRBV29-1; D: NA; J: TRBJ2-3; CDR3: CSALREITDTQYF; DNA: TGCAGCGCCTTAAGGGAAATAACAGATACGCAGTATTTT
length: 14; size: NA; V: TRBV5-1; D: NA; J: TRBJ1-1; CDR3: CASSPRTTNTEAFF; DNA: TGCGCCAGCAGCCCTCGGACAACAAACACTGAAGCTTTCTTT
length: 14; size: NA; V: TRBV28; D: NA; J: TRBJ2-2; CDR3: CASSWYGNAGELFF; DNA: TGTGCCAGCAGTTGGTACGGGAACGCCGGGGAGCTGTTTTTT
length: 13; size: NA; V: TRBV7-2; D: NA; J: TRBJ2-7; CDR3: CASSLARTYEQYF; DNA: TGTGCCAGCAGCTTAGCCAGAACCTACGAGCAGTACTTC
length: 15; size: NA; V: TRBV7-9; D: NA; J: TRBJ2-7; CDR3: CASSFSGTSSYEQYF; DNA: TGTGCCAGCAGCTTCTCAGGGACCTCCTCCTACGAGCAGTACTTC
length: 13; size: NA; V: TRBV28; D: NA; J: TRBJ2-5; CDR3: CASRGWESETQYF; DNA: TGTGCCAGCAGGGGATGGGAGTCAGAGACCCAGTACTTC
length: 14; size: NA; V: TRBV6-5; D: TRBD2; J: TRBJ2-3; CDR3: CASSSAGLTDTQYF; DNA: TGTGCCAGCAGTTCAGCGGGACTCACAGATACGCAGTATTTT
length: 10; size: once; V: TRBV20-1; D: NA; J: TRBJ2-1; CDR3: CSADLNEQFF; DNA: TGCAGTGCAGACCTCAATGAGCAGTTCTTC
length: 17; size: NA; V: TRBV7-7; D: NA; J: TRBJ2-6; CDR3: CASSGRRPQSRANVLTF; DNA: TGTGCCAGCAGCGGGCGCAGGCCACAAAGTCGGGCCAACGTCCTGACTTTC
length: 15; size: NA; V: TRBV9; D: NA; J: TRBJ2-1; CDR3: CASSRRGSSYNEQFF; DNA: TGTGCCAGCAGCCGAAGGGGGAGCTCCTACAATGAGCAGTTCTTC